This TCR beta chain was obtained from a study of glioma-infiltrating T cells after dendritic cell vaccination. The CDR3 length is 13 residues. Trimming took off 5 bases at V and 6 bases at J, with 11 bases between the two ends. Germline loops: CDR1 PRHDT, CDR2 FYEKMQ (reference sequence). The time point is: after dendritic cell vaccination, including at tumor progression/relapse. Patients had residual fresh-frozen tumor tissue and more than two years of survival data. Primers: 60 V beta forward and 13 J beta reverse. Profiled with immunoSEQ multiplex PCR; TCRdb holds only in-frame clones, not every one. The data contain over 75,000 clones, around four fifths of them singletons.

The source was blood, collected after dendritic cell vaccination. The chain recombines TRBV13 with TRBJ1-3; D is uncertain. The receptor's source is a human donor with glioblastoma. CDR3 loop: CASSKGLSNTIYF. CDR3 DNA sequence: TGTGCCAGCAGCAAAGGACTATCAAACACCATATATTTT.